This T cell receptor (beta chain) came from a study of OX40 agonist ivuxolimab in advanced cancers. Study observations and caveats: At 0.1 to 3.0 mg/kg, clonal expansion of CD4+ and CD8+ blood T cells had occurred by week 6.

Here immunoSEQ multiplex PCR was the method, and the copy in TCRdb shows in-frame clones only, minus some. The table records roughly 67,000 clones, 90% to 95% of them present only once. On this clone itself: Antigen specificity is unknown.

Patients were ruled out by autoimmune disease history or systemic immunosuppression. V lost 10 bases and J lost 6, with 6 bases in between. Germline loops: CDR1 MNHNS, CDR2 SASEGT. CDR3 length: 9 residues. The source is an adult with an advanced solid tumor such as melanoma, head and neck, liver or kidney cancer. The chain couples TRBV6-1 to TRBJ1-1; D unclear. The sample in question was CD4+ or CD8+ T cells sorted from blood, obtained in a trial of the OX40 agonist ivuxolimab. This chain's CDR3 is CATLPEAFF. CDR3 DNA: TGTGCCACCCTCCCTGAAGCTTTCTTT.